A selection of T cell receptor beta chains follows, all from one sample in a study of blood T cell repertoires in COVID-19. The data were produced by immunoSEQ multiplex PCR, yet TCRdb's version contains in-frame clones alone and is incomplete. The sample lists some 240,000 clones, more than 75% occurring once. The sample taken for sequencing was peripheral blood. The source of these receptors is a woman in her 70s with COVID-19, enrolled during active disease. The conserved cysteine and the conserved F or W are not part of the CDR3 here. The order of the fields is J gene, V gene, CDR3 protein.

TRBJ1-1 TRBV11-3 ASSFGQSKAF
TRBJ2-7 TRBV10-3 AIRGDSYEQY
TRBJ1-1 TRBV18 ASSPSRDNSEAF
TRBJ2-2 TRBV4-1 ASSQVIFQRVNTGELF
TRBJ1-1 TRBV5-1 ASSLVTGGTEAF
TRBJ2-7 TRBV14 ASSQDLRGTEQY
TRBJ1-4 TRBV21-1 ASSKVKGASTNEKLF
TRBJ1-2 TRBV24-1 ATSDSAGGANYGYT
TRBJ2-7 TRBV6-5 ASTKGGDYEQY
TRBJ2-1 TRBV12-3/TRBV12-4 ASGSGTSQWQF
TRBJ2-4 TRBV6-2/TRBV6-3 ASSRREVLAKNIQY
TRBJ2-7 TRBV27 ASSFGGGGISYEQY
TRBJ2-7 TRBV30 AWSVLVGEQY
TRBJ2-7 TRBV4-3 ASSPGRPGYEQY
TRBJ2-3 TRBV5-1 ASSLDGVRDTQY
TRBJ2-7 TRBV20-1 SAGRSDEQY
TRBJ1-5 TRBV6-1 ASSALTGGVGNQPQH
TRBJ2-1 TRBV4-1 ASSRGLINEQF
TRBJ2-7 TRBV9 ASSVDYRDYEQY
TRBJ1-5 TRBV5-1 ASSLGLTPNQPQH
TRBJ1-1 TRBV9 ASSADSYQNTEAF
TRBJ1-5 TRBV3-1/TRBV3-2 ASSQDDRGGQPQH
TRBJ2-7 TRBV7-2 ASTSISGSSYEQY
TRBJ1-2 TRBV5-1 ASRQGAGNYGYT
TRBJ2-6 TRBV5-6 ASSWTVSGANVLT
TRBJ2-5 TRBV6-6 ASSLQGREKGTQY
TRBJ2-3 TRBV28 ATNRGSIDTQY
TRBJ1-1 TRBV18 ASSPQGLLAEAF
TRBJ2-1 TRBV25-1 ASSGLGSYNEQF
TRBJ2-3 TRBV7-3 ASSLGRDTQY
TRBJ1-5 TRBV5-6 ASSLMTGDNQPQH
TRBJ2-1 TRBV7-8 ASSLGGRPPSF
TRBJ2-5 TRBV6-5 ASRARTGTETQY
TRBJ1-2 TRBV18 ASSPDNSNYGYT
TRBJ1-1 TRBV6-2/TRBV6-3 ASSYLALHTEAF
TRBJ2-2 TRBV5-5 ASLLGGPSTGELF
TRBJ1-2 TRBV4-3 ASSQGRMGAYGYT
TRBJ1-1 TRBV12-3/TRBV12-4 ASSRQVDTEAF